These T cell receptor beta chains were read from a single sample in a study of T cells in narcolepsy. Produced via immunoSEQ multiplex PCR; TCRdb's table is partial and in-frame only. Here the sample spans about 27,000 clones, 86% being singletons. Sequenced material: CD45RA- memory CD4+ T cells from PBMCs. Receptors were obtained from a human donor with narcolepsy. CDR3s include the opening cysteine and the closing phenylalanine or tryptophan. Fields, in order: J gene, clone size, D gene, V gene, CDR3 protein, CDR3 DNA. The D gene is left open where the match is weak. Expanded clones get a size class; other rows say once, few or many, or leave the size out.

TRBJ1-1 . . TRBV19 CASSKQALNTEAFF TGTGCCAGTAGTAAGCAAGCCCTGAACACTGAAGCTTTCTTT
TRBJ2-3 . . TRBV6-5 CASGVRTGNADTQYF TGTGCCAGCGGTGTAAGAACAGGGAACGCAGATACGCAGTATTTT
TRBJ2-5 . TRBD2 TRBV7-7 CASSATSGGQETQYF TGTGCCAGCAGTGCCACTAGCGGGGGCCAAGAGACCCAGTACTTC
TRBJ1-1 . . TRBV7-2 CASSFLSDQYLRGTEAFF TGTGCCAGCAGCTTTCTGTCCGACCAGTACCTTCGGGGCACTGAAGCTTTCTTT
TRBJ2-7 . . TRBV19 CASSTTGTLANEQYF TGTGCCAGTAGTACTACCGGGACTTTGGCCAACGAGCAGTACTTC
TRBJ1-5 . . TRBV21-1 CASTDGPGGITNQPQHF TGTGCCAGCACCGACGGCCCGGGGGGGATTACCAATCAGCCCCAGCATTTT
TRBJ2-2 few TRBD1 TRBV15 CATSRGWDRVTGELFF TGTGCCACCAGCAGAGGCTGGGACAGGGTCACCGGGGAGCTGTTTTTT
TRBJ2-7 . . TRBV12-1 CASSFVTSGGTSSYEQYF TGTGCCAGCAGCTTTGTAACTAGCGGGGGGACCAGCTCCTACGAGCAGTACTTC
TRBJ2-7 once . TRBV7-8 CASSVLLGASYEQYF TGTGCCAGCAGCGTACTCTTGGGAGCCTCCTACGAGCAGTACTTC
TRBJ1-6 . TRBD1 TRBV10-3 CAISEDRTGNSPLHF TGTGCCATCAGTGAAGATAGGACAGGGAATTCACCCCTCCACTTT
TRBJ1-1 . . TRBV5-1 CASSLEEANTEAFF TGCGCCAGCAGCTTGGAGGAGGCGAACACTGAAGCTTTCTTT
TRBJ1-1 . . TRBV13 CANVRRGNTEAFF TGTGCCAACGTTCGCAGGGGGAACACTGAAGCTTTCTTT
TRBJ1-2 . . TRBV4-1 CASSQDRYGAGFYGYTF TGCGCCAGCAGCCAAGATCGATATGGGGCGGGATTCTATGGCTACACCTTC
TRBJ2-3 . TRBD2 TRBV7-2 CASSLAWRGGTDTQYF TGTGCCAGCAGCTTAGCGTGGCGGGGGGGCACAGATACGCAGTATTTT
TRBJ2-3 . . TRBV7-2 CASSLAGRYTDTQYF TGTGCCAGCAGCTTAGCGGGGCGTTACACAGATACGCAGTATTTT
TRBJ1-4 . TRBD1 TRBV4-2 CASSTLGDQGALEKLFF TGTGCCAGCAGCACTCTAGGGGACCAGGGGGCTCTTGAAAAACTGTTTTTT